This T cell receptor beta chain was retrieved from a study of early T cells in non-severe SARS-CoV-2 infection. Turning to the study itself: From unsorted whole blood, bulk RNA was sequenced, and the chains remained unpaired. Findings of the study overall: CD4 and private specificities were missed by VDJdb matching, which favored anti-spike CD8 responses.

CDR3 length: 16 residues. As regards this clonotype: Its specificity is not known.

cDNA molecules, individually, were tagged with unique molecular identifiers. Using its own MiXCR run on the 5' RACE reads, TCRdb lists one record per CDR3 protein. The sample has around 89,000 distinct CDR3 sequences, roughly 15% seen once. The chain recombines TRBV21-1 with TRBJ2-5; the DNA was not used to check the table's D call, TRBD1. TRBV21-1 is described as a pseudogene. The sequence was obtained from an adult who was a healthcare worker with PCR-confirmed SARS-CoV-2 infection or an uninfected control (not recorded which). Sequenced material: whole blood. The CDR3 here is CASSNFWGQGVETQYF. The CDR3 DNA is TGTGCCAGCAGCAACTTCTGGGGACAGGGGGTAGAGACCCAGTACTTC.